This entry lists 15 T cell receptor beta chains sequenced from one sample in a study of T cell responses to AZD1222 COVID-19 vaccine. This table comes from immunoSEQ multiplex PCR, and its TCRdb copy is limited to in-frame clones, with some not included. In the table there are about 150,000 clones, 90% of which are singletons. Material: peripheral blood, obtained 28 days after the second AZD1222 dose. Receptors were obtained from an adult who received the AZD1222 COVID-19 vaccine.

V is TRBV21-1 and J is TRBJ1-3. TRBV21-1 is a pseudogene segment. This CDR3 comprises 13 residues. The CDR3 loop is CASSRGSGNTIYF. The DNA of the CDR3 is TGTGCCAGCAGCAGGGGCTCTGGAAACACCATATATTTT.

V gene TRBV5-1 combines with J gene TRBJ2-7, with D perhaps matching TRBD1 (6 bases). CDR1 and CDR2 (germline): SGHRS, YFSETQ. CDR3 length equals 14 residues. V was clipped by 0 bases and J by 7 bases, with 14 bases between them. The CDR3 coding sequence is TGCGCCAGCAGCTTGGACAGGGTGGATCGGGAGCAGTACTTC. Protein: CASSLDRVDREQYF.

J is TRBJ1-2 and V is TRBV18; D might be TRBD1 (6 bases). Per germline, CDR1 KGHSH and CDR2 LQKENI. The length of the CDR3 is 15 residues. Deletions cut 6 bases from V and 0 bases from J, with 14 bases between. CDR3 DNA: TGTGCCAGCTCTCTCCAGGACAGTGCTAACTATGGCTACACCTTC. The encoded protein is CASSLQDSANYGYTF.

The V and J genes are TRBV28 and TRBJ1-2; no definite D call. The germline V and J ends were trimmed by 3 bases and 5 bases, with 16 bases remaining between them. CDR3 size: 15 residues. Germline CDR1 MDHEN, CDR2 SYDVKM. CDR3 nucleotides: TGTGCCAGCAGTTTCTTGCCGGGCTTGGGATATGGCTACACCTTC. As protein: CASSFLPGLGYGYTF.

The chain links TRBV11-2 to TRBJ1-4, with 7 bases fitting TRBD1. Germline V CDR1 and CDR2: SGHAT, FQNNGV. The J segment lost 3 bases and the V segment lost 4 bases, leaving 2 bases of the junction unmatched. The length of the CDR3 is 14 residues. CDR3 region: CASSYRGPNEKLFF. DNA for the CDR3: TGTGCCAGCAGCTACAGGGGACCTAATGAAAAACTGTTTTTT.

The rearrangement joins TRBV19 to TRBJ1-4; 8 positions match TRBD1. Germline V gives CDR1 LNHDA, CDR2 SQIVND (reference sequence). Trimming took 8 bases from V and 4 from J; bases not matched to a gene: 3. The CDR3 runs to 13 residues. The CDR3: CASRGQDNEKLFF. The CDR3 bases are TGTGCCAGTCGGGGACAGGATAATGAAAAACTGTTTTTT.

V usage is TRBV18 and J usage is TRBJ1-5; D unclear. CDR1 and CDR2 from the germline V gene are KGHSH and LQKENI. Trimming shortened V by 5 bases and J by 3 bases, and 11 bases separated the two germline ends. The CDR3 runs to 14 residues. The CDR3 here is CASSESQLNQPQHF. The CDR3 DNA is TGTGCCAGCTCAGAGAGCCAGCTCAATCAGCCCCAGCATTTT.

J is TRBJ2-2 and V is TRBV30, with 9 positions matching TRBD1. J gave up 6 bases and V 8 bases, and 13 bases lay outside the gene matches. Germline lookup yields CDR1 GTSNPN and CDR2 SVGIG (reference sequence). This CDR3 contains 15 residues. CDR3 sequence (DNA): TGTGCCGGACAATGGACAGGGGCATTGTCCGGGGAGCTGTTTTTT. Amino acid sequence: CAGQWTGALSGELFF.

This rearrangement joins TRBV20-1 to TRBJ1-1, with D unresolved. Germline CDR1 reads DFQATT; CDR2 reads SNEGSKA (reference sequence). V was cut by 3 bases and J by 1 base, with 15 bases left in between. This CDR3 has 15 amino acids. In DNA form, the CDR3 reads TGCAGTGCTAGTGTGGCGGCTGGCGGGAACACTGAAGCTTTCTTT. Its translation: CSASVAAGGNTEAFF.

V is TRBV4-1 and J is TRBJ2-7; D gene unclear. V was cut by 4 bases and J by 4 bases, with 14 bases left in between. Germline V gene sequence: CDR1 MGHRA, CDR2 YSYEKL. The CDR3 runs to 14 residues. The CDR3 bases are TGCGCCAGCAGCCCAACCCCGGATTTTTACGAGCAGTACTTC. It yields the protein CASSPTPDFYEQYF.

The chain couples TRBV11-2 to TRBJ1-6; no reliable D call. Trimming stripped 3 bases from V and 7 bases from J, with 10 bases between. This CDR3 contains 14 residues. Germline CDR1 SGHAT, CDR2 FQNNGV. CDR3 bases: TGTGCCAGCAGCTTGACGGGCTCGAATTCACCCCTCCACTTT. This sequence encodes CASSLTGSNSPLHF. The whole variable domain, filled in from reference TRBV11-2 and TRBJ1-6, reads EAGVAQSPRYKIIEKRQSVAFWCNPISGHATLYWYQQILGQGPKLLIQFQNNGVVDDSQLPKDRFSAERLKGVDSTLKIQPAKLEDSAVYLCASSLTGSNSPLHFGNGTRLTVT.

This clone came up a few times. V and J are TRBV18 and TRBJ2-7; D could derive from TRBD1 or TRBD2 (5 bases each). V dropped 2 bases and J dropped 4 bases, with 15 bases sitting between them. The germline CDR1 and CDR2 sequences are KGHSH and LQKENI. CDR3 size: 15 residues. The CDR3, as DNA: TGTGCCAGCTCACCAACGGGGACGTCGCCGTACGAGCAGTACTTC. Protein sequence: CASSPTGTSPYEQYF.

CDR3 in amino acids: CASSLRDTQYF. The CDR3 bases are TGTGCCAGCAGCTTGAGGGATACGCAGTATTTT. The chain is built from TRBV7-9 and TRBJ2-3; D not certain. Per the germline V gene, CDR1 is SEHNR and CDR2 is FQNEAQ (reference sequence). The length of the CDR3 is 11 residues. Trimming cost V 3 bases and J 6 bases, with 4 bases left between them. Using reference TRBV7-9 and TRBJ2-3 for the parts outside the CDR3, the full variable domain is DTGVSQNPRHKITKRGQNVTFRCDPISEHNRLYWYRQTLGQGPEFLTYFQNEAQLEKSRLLSDRFSAERPKGSFSTLEIQRTEQGDSAMYLCASSLRDTQYFGPGTRLTVL.

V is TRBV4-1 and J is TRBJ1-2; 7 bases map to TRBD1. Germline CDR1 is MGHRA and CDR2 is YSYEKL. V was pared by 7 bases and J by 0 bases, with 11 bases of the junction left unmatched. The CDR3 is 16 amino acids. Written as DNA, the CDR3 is TGCGCCAGCACACAACCGGGACAGAGAGCTAACTATGGCTACACCTTC. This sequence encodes CASTQPGQRANYGYTF.

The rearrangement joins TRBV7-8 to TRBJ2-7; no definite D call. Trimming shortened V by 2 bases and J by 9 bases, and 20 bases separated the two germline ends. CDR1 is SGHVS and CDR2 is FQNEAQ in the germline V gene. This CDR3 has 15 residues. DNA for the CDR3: TGTGCCAGCAGCTTATCCGGAGTCTTCTCTACCGTGCAGTACTTC. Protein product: CASSLSGVFSTVQYF.